The clone carrying this T cell receptor beta chain was found a few times. The target antigen is unknown. The sample belongs to a study of regulatory T cells in long-lasting Graves disease. Study summary: Persistence in Graves' disease denoted antithyroid drug use beyond 5 years alongside positive TSH receptor antibodies. General observations from the study: Thyroid tissue went unexamined; only peripheral blood was analyzed. Persistent Graves' patients showed reduced TCR diversity versus newly diagnosed patients.

For TCR beta, libraries came from iRepertoire HTBI primers and Arm-PCR of CDR3 regions. TCRdb reanalysed the multiplex PCR reads using MiXCR and keeps one entry per CDR3 protein. The sample consists of about 470,000 distinct CDR3 sequences, 20% of them appearing once. Time point given: persistent/refractory GD, antithyroid drugs over 5 years with positive TRAb. Extracted RNA from PBMCs served as the source of the TCR library. Xi'an, China, was home to the endocrinology department that provided patients. CDR3 length: 12 amino acids. Germline CDR1 reads KGHDR; CDR2 reads SFDVKD. Trimming cost V 6 bases and J 1 base, with 5 bases left between them.

The sample was peripheral blood mononuclear cells (PBMCs), taken when the disease was refractory, from a patient treated with antithyroid drugs. This sequence joins TRBV24-1 and TRBJ1-1; no reliable D call. This TCR came from a female donor with Graves disease. CDR3 sequence (DNA): TGTGCCACCAGTCTCGGGAACACTGAAGCTTTCTTT. It yields the protein CATSLGNTEAFF.